The 28 T cell receptor beta chains listed next were all sequenced from one sample in a study of CD8 T cells in ankylosing spondylitis. MiXCR, applied by TCRdb to the 5' RACE reads, yields one record per CDR3 protein. The sample lists 150,000 to 200,000 distinct CDR3 sequences, 18% seen once, with around 4.7% in the top ten. The specimen sequenced was blood, either unsorted or a sorted T cell fraction (not recorded which). These receptors originate from a male donor aged 5 to 29 with ankylosing spondylitis or in good health (not recorded which).

The table lists this clonotype with many counts. The chain recombines TRBV7-2 with TRBJ2-4; 12 bases map to TRBD1. CDR1 and CDR2 from the germline V gene are SGHTA and FQGNSA. V was clipped by 5 bases and J by 9 bases; unmatched bases: 14. There are 17 residues in the CDR3. CDR3 sequence: CASSPNPGTGGAGIQYF. Written as DNA, the CDR3 is TGTGCCAGCAGCCCCAACCCCGGGACAGGGGGCGCGGGCATTCAGTACTTC. Filled out from reference TRBV7-2 and TRBJ2-4, the complete variable domain reads GAGVSQSPSNKVTEKGKDVELRCDPISGHTALYWYRQSLGQGLEFLIYFQGNSAPDKSGLPSDRFSAERTGGSVSTLTIQRTQQEDSAVYLCASSPNPGTGGAGIQYFGAGTRLSVL.

In this sample, this clonotype turned up many times. This chain uses TRBV5-5 with TRBJ1-2; a weak D match, TRBD1 (6 bases). The CDR3 is 13 amino acids. Trimming removed 6 bases from V and 4 bases from J, with 13 bases in between. CDR1 is SGHKS, CDR2 YYEKEE, per germline (reference sequence). The DNA for the CDR3 is TGTGCCAGCAATAACAGGGTGGGCTATGGCTACACCTTC. It specifies CASNNRVGYGYTF.

This clonotype was detected ten times or more. J is TRBJ2-5 and V is TRBV12-3 or TRBV12-4; 9 nucleotides agree with TRBD1. V gave up 5 bases and J gave up 3 bases; unmatched junction bases: 16. This CDR3 has 18 amino acids. The CDR3 loop is CASSPSGTGYSREETQYF. CDR3 coding DNA: TGTGCCAGCAGTCCTTCAGGGACAGGGTACAGCCGGGAAGAGACCCAGTACTTC.

The sample holds many counts of this clonotype. V gene TRBV7-9 combines with J gene TRBJ1-5; 9 bases map to TRBD1. Losses at the gene ends were 5 bases for V and 6 bases for J; bases not matched to a gene: 5. Germline V gives CDR1 SEHNR, CDR2 FQNEAQ (reference sequence). This CDR3 comprises 14 residues. Here the CDR3 reads CASSRGTGPQPQHF. The CDR3, as DNA: TGTGCCAGCAGCCGAGGGACAGGGCCTCAGCCCCAGCATTTT.

This clonotype has ten or more counts. This sequence joins TRBV5-1 and TRBJ1-4; 7 positions match TRBD1. CDR1 is SGHRS, CDR2 YFSETQ, per germline. CDR3 size: 15 residues. The junction had 7 bases not matched to a gene; V was cut back by 0 bases and J by 8 bases. The CDR3: CASSLAQGVEEKLFF. For the CDR3, the DNA is TGCGCCAGCAGCTTGGCCCAGGGGGTTGAGGAAAAACTGTTTTTT.

Details on this clonotype: Relative to the germline gene, one junction end is altered; a read error may explain this. The chain links TRBV29-1 to TRBJ2-7; D may be TRBD2 (6 bases). The length of the CDR3 is 14 residues. Germline values: CDR1 SQVTM, CDR2 ANQGSEA. CDR3 protein: CSAERREGAYEQYF. The CDR3 DNA follows: TGCAGCGCTGAAAGGAGGGAAGGGGCCTACGAGCAGTACTTC.

In its sample, this clonotype was seen a few times. The chain links TRBV10-3 to TRBJ2-7; D unclear. Looked up from germline, CDR1 is ENHRY and CDR2 is SYGVKD. The CDR3 has 12 residues. The germline V and J ends were trimmed by 4 bases and 5 bases, with 9 bases remaining between them. In DNA, the CDR3 is TGTGCCATCAGTGGTTCTAGGGACGAGCAGTACTTC. Its translation is CAISGSRDEQYF.

J is TRBJ2-7 and V is TRBV4-1; unclear D gene. Germline loops: CDR1 MGHRA, CDR2 YSYEKL. This CDR3 region has 15 residues. V dropped 1 base and J dropped 2 bases, with 12 bases sitting between them. The CDR3 nucleotides read TGCGCCAGCAGCCAAGTAGTTCGGGCCCCCTACGAGCAGTACGTC. Its translation is CASSQVVRAPYEQYV.

This clonotype occurred many times. The chain links TRBV7-2 to TRBJ1-1; 7 bases map to TRBD1. CDR3 length: 15 residues. V shed 5 bases and J 0 bases; nucleotides not matched to a gene: 6. Per germline, CDR1 SGHTA and CDR2 FQGNSA. The CDR3 nucleotides are TGTGCCAGCAGCCCAGCGGGACAGCTGAACACTGAAGCTTTCTTT. Its protein is CASSPAGQLNTEAFF.

This clonotype was picked up many times. The chain recombines TRBV3-1 with TRBJ2-7, with a tentative D call TRBD1 (6 bases). CDR1 and CDR2 from the germline V gene are LGHDT and YNNKEL (reference sequence). The V end was cut by 4 bases, the J end by 10 bases, with 14 bases between. The CDR3 runs to 12 residues. The CDR3 loop is CASSLRGGHQYV. CDR3 in DNA: TGTGCCAGCAGCCTCCGAGGGGGACATCAGTACGTC.

The table lists this clonotype with many counts. The chain joins TRBV6-2 or TRBV6-3 to TRBJ2-3; perhaps TRBD2 as D (6 bases). Per germline, CDR1 MNHEY and CDR2 SVGEGT. V lost 6 bases to trimming and J lost 4 bases, with 14 bases between them. This CDR3 region has 14 residues. The CDR3 here is CASSSGSRADTQYF. As DNA, the CDR3 is TGTGCCAGCAGCTCCGGGAGCCGGGCAGATACGCAGTATTTT.

At least ten counts were recorded for this clonotype. The chain couples TRBV4-3 to TRBJ2-7; D call uncertain. The ends were cut back, 0 bases at V and 0 bases at J, with 9 bases in the middle. Per germline, CDR1 LGHNA and CDR2 YSLEER. The CDR3 is 15 residues long. The CDR3 coding sequence is TGCGCCAGCAGCCAAGATGAGGCCACCTCCTACGAGCAGTACTTC. Amino acids: CASSQDEATSYEQYF.

In this sample, this clonotype turned up many times. V gene TRBV18 combines with J gene TRBJ2-1; a weak D match, TRBD1 (5 bases). V gave up 5 bases and J gave up 7 bases, with 9 bases separating them. Germline V lookup: CDR1 KGHSH, CDR2 LQKENI. This CDR3 is 12 amino acids long. As DNA, the CDR3 is TGTGCCAGCTCATCGCAGGGAAATGAGCAGTTCTTC. Translated, it gives CASSSQGNEQFF.

This clonotype was found many times. The chain couples TRBV7-3 to TRBJ2-2; no definite D call. Trimming left V 5 bases short and J 4 bases short, with 14 bases between. The germline V gene encodes CDR1 SGHTA and CDR2 FQGTGA. The CDR3 loop spans 15 amino acids. CDR3 sequence reads: CASSLDSPGTGELFF. The CDR3 DNA reads TGTGCCAGCAGCCTCGACTCCCCGGGCACCGGGGAGCTGTTTTTT.

This clonotype was seen many times. The chain carries TRBV20-1 and TRBJ2-5; D perhaps matches TRBD1 (5 bases). The length of the CDR3 is 14 residues. Trimming removed 0 bases from V and 5 bases from J, with 13 bases in between. Per the germline V gene, CDR1 is DFQATT and CDR2 is SNEGSKA (reference sequence). CDR3 loop: CSARDLGRAETQYF. The CDR3 coding sequence is TGCAGTGCTAGAGATTTGGGCAGGGCCGAGACCCAGTACTTC.

The V gene is TRBV7-9, the J gene TRBJ2-7; D is perhaps TRBD1 (6 bases). This CDR3 is built from 13 residues. The ends were cut back, 4 bases at V and 0 bases at J, with 7 bases in the middle. CDR1 SEHNR and CDR2 FQNEAQ come from the germline V gene (reference sequence). The CDR3 coding sequence is TGTGCCAGCAGCTCGGACAGCTCCTACGAGCAGTACGTC. This translates into CASSSDSSYEQYV.

This clonotype has at least ten counts. The chain has TRBV9 and TRBJ2-1, with 9 bases identical to TRBD2. V shed 1 base, J shed 8 bases, and the junction held 7 bases outside the gene matches. This CDR3 has 15 residues. Germline values: CDR1 SGDLS, CDR2 YYNGEE. The CDR3 is CASSVTSSGNHEQFF. The DNA for the CDR3 is TGTGCCAGCAGCGTAACGTCTAGCGGGAACCATGAGCAGTTCTTC.

V gene TRBV5-6 combines with J gene TRBJ2-1, with 7 bases matching TRBD2. The length of the CDR3 is 15 residues. Per germline, CDR1 SGHDT and CDR2 YYEEEE. After removal of 4 bases from V and 6 bases from J, the junction contained 10 bases not matched to a gene. The CDR3 nucleotides read TGTGCCAGCAGCCACTTTGGCGGGAGTGGCAATGAGCAGTTCTTC. Its protein is CASSHFGGSGNEQFF.

V gene TRBV12-3 or TRBV12-4 combines with J gene TRBJ2-1; no firm D call. Trimming removed 7 bases at V and 5 bases at J, with 12 bases between. The CDR3 is 13 amino acids. The CDR3 loop reads CASTILLNNEQFF. The CDR3 coding sequence is TGTGCCAGCACCATCCTCTTAAACAATGAGCAGTTCTTC.

The sample holds many counts of this clonotype. This rearrangement joins TRBV29-1 to TRBJ2-3; no clear D. The CDR3 totals 13 residues. V shed 6 bases and J shed 0 bases, with 10 bases lying between them. Germline assignment: CDR1 SQVTM and CDR2 ANQGSEA. CDR3 loop: CSVSARSTDTQYF. The CDR3, as DNA: TGCAGCGTCTCAGCGCGAAGCACAGATACGCAGTATTTT.

As regards this clonotype: A read error may be the cause here, since a much bigger clone is one base away. The chain is built from TRBV20-1 and TRBJ2-7, with no clear D. Germline V CDR1 and CDR2: DFQATT, SNEGSKA (reference sequence). The CDR3 extends over 10 amino acids. Between the trimmed V and J ends, which lost 1 base and 6 bases, there was a span of 4 bases. The CDR3 nucleotides read TGCAGTGCTAGAGGGTCCGAGCAGTACTTC. It yields the protein CSARGSEQYF.

V gene TRBV20-1 combines with J gene TRBJ2-1, with D perhaps TRBD1 (5 bases). This CDR3 is 13 amino acids long. Trimming removed 1 base from V and 2 bases from J, with 6 bases in between. Germline lookup yields CDR1 DFQATT and CDR2 SNEGSKA (reference sequence). CDR3 coding DNA: TGCAGTGCTAGAGGCAGGGCCTACAATGAGCAGTTCTTC. It encodes CSARGRAYNEQFF.

There are many counts of this clonotype. The chain links TRBV7-2 to TRBJ2-7; tentatively, D is TRBD2 (6 bases). This CDR3 has 15 residues. Germline lookup yields CDR1 SGHTA and CDR2 FQGNSA. V lost 2 bases to trimming and J lost 2 bases, with 13 bases between them. CDR3 DNA sequence: TGTGCCAGCAGCTTATATGGGCGGGACCCCTACGAGCAGTACTTC. Its translation: CASSLYGRDPYEQYF.

This clonotype was recorded many times. In DNA, the CDR3 is TGTGCCTGGCGGGGGCCTAGCAGGGACAATGAGCAGTTCTTC. It codes for CAWRGPSRDNEQFF. J is TRBJ2-1 and V is TRBV30; tentatively, D is TRBD1 or TRBD2 (6 bases each). CDR1 and CDR2 (germline): GTSNPN, SVGIG (reference sequence). V was pared by 5 bases and J by 5 bases, with 16 bases between. CDR3 length equals 14 residues.

This clonotype was counted at least ten times. The chain has TRBV10-3 and TRBJ1-1; D is perhaps TRBD1 (5 bases). Germline V CDR1 and CDR2: ENHRY, SYGVKD. This CDR3 contains 16 residues. Between the trimmed V and J ends, which lost 2 bases and 0 bases, there was a span of 13 bases. In nucleotides, the CDR3 is TGTGCCATCAGTGAGCCTACTTGGGGGGTGAACACTGAAGCTTTCTTT. This sequence encodes CAISEPTWGVNTEAFF.

At least ten counts were recorded for this clonotype. The chain links TRBV12-3 or TRBV12-4 to TRBJ2-3; 9 bases are a match to TRBD2. J was trimmed by 4 bases and V by 1 base; bases with no gene match: 3. The length of the CDR3 is 15 residues. CDR3 DNA sequence: TGTGCCAGCAGTTTAGAGGGCGGGAGGGCAGATACGCAGTATTTT. Its protein product is CASSLEGGRADTQYF.

This clonotype was seen repeatedly, ten times or more. J is TRBJ2-1 and V is TRBV29-1, with a possible D match to TRBD2 (6 bases). There are 11 residues in the CDR3. CDR1 SQVTM and CDR2 ANQGSEA come from the germline V gene. V lost 8 bases, J lost 2 bases, and 7 bases lay in between. In DNA form, the CDR3 reads TGCAGCTCTAGCGCCTACAATGAGCAGTTCTTC. Translating gives CSSSAYNEQFF.

The chain uses TRBV7-6 and TRBJ2-2; D gene ambiguous. The germline V gene has CDR1 SGHVS and CDR2 FNYEAQ. CDR3 length: 13 amino acids. V lost 0 bases, J lost 8 bases, and 7 bases lay in between. This CDR3 reads CASSLASGGELFF. CDR3 sequence (DNA): TGTGCCAGCAGCTTAGCTTCAGGAGGGGAGCTGTTTTTT. The whole variable domain, filled in from reference TRBV7-6 and TRBJ2-2, reads GAGVSQSPRYKVTKRGQDVALRCDPISGHVSLYWYRQALGQGPEFLTYFNYEAQQDKSGLPNDRFSAERPEGSISTLTIQRTEQRDSAMYRCASSLASGGELFFGEGSRLTVL.